This paragraph reports one TCR beta chain. The germline V gene has CDR1 SNHLY and CDR2 FYNNEI. The CDR3 runs 14 residues. The V segment lost 6 bases and the J segment 5 bases; nucleotides outside the gene matches: 5. These data come from a study of technical replicates of blood from a handful of donors. Profiled with immunoSEQ multiplex PCR; TCRdb holds only in-frame clones, not every one. The top ten hold 3.5% to 5% of the sample, which has 55,000 to 75,000 clones, roughly 92% seen once. The specimen was PBMCs. The source of this sequence is a human donor in good health. Some clones in this sample may be carry-over from other donors' samples. The rearrangement joins TRBV2 to TRBJ1-5, with 9 positions matching TRBD1. The CDR3 region is CASRPGQGYQPQHF. The DNA of the CDR3 is TGTGCCAGCAGGCCGGGACAGGGATATCAGCCCCAGCATTTT.